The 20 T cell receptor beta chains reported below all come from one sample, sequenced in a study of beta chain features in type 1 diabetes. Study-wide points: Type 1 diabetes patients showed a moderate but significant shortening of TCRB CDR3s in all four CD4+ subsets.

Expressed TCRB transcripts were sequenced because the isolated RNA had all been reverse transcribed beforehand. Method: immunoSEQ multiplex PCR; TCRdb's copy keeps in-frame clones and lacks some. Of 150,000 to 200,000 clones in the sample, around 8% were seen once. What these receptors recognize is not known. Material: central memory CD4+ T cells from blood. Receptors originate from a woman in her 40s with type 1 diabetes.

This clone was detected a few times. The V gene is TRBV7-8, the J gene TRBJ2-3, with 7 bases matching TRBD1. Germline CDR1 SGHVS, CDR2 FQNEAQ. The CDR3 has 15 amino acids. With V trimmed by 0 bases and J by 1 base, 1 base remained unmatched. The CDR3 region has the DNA TGTGCCAGCAGCTTAGCGACAGGGCGCACAGATACGCAGTATTTT. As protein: CASSLATGRTDTQYF.

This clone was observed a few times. The CDR3 is CASTPDRGYEQFF. The CDR3 DNA reads TGTGCCAGCACCCCGGACAGGGGATATGAGCAGTTCTTC. The genes are TRBV5-4 and TRBJ2-1; 9 bases align to TRBD1. CDR1 and CDR2 from the germline V gene are SGHNT and YYREEE (reference sequence). Trimming at V came to 6 bases and at J to 8 bases, leaving 6 bases not matched to a gene. The CDR3 consists of 13 residues.

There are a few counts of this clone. This CDR3 reads CASSPHQNTEAFF. The CDR3 nucleotides read TGTGCCAGCAGCCCACACCAGAACACTGAAGCTTTCTTT. The chain has TRBV7-2 and TRBJ1-1; no firm D call. V was cut by 5 bases and J by 1 base, with 8 bases left in between. This CDR3 comprises 13 residues. Germline values: CDR1 SGHTA, CDR2 FQGNSA.

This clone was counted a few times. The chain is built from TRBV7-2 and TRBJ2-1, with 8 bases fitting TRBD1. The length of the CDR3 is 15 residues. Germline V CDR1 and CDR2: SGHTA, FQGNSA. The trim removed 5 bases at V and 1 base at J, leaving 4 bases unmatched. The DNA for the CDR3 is TGTGCCAGCAGCCTCCGGACAGGGTCCTACAATGAGCAGTTCTTC. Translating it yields CASSLRTGSYNEQFF. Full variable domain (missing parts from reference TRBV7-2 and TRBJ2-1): GAGVSQSPSNKVTEKGKDVELRCDPISGHTALYWYRQSLGQGLEFLIYFQGNSAPDKSGLPSDRFSAERTGGSVSTLTIQRTQQEDSAVYLCASSLRTGSYNEQFFGPGTRLTVL.

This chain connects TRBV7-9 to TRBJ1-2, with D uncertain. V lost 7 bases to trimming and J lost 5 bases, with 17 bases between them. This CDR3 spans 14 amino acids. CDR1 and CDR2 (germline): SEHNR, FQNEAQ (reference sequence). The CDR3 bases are TGTGCCAGCACTCCCGGAGTCCGGGTTTATGGCTACACCTTC. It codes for CASTPGVRVYGYTF.

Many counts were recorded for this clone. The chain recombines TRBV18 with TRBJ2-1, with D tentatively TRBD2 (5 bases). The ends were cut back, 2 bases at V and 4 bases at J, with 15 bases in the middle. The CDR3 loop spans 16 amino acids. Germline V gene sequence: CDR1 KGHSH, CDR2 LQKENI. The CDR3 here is CASSPSAQWRYNEQFF. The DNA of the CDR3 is TGTGCCAGCTCACCATCTGCCCAATGGAGGTACAATGAGCAGTTCTTC.

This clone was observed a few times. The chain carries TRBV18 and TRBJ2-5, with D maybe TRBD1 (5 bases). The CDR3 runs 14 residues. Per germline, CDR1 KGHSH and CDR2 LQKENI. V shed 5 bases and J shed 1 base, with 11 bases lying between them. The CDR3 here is CASSRGQGQETQYF. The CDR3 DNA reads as TGTGCCAGCTCAAGAGGTCAGGGCCAAGAGACCCAGTACTTC. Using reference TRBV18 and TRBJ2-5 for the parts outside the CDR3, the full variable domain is NAGVMQNPRHLVRRRGQEARLRCSPMKGHSHVYWYRQLPEEGLKFMVYLQKENIIDESGMPKERFSAEFPKEGPSILRIQQVVRGDSAAYFCASSRGQGQETQYFGPGTRLLVL.

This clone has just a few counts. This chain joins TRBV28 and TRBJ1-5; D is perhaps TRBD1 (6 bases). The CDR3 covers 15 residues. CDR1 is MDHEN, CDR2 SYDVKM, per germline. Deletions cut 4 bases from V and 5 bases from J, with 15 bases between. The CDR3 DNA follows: TGTGCCAGCAGTTCCGAGTCAGGGGCCTATCAGCCCCAGCATTTT. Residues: CASSSESGAYQPQHF. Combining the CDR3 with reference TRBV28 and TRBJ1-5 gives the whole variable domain DVKVTQSSRYLVKRTGEKVFLECVQDMDHENMFWYRQDPGLGLRLIYFSYDVKMKEKGDIPEGYSVSREKKERFSLILESASTNQTSMYLCASSSESGAYQPQHFGDGTRLSIL.

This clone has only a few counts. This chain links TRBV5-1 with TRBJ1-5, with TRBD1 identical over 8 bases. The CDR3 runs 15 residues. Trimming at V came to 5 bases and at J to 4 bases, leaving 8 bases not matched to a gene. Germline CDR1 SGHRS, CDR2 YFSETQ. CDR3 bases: TGCGCCAGCAGGGCCGGGACAGGATATAATCAGCCCCAGCATTTT. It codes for CASRAGTGYNQPQHF.

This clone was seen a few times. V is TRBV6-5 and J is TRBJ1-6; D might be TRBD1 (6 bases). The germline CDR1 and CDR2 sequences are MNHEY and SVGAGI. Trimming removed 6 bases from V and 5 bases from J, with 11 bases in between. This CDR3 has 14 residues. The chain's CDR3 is CASRTWDNNSPLHF. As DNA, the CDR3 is TGTGCCAGCAGGACTTGGGACAATAATTCACCCCTCCACTTT.

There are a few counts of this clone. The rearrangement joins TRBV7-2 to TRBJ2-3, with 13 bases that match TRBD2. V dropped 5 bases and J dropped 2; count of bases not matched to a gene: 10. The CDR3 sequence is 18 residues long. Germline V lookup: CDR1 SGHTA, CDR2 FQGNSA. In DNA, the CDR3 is TGTGCCAGCAGCCTGACTAGCGGGGGGTATGGGGCCACAGATACGCAGTATTTT. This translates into CASSLTSGGYGATDTQYF. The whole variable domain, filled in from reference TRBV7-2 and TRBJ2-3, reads GAGVSQSPSNKVTEKGKDVELRCDPISGHTALYWYRQSLGQGLEFLIYFQGNSAPDKSGLPSDRFSAERTGGSVSTLTIQRTQQEDSAVYLCASSLTSGGYGATDTQYFGPGTRLTVL.

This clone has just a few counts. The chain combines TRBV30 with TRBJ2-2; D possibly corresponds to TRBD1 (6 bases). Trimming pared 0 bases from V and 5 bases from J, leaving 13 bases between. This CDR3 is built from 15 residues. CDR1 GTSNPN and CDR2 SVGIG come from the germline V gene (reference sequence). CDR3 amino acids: CAWSVQGRLTGELFF. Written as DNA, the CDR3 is TGTGCCTGGAGTGTGCAGGGGAGATTAACCGGGGAGCTGTTTTTT.

The CDR3 DNA reads as TGTGCCAGCAGCTTGGGCCGATTAGCTACCGATCGACATGAGCAGTTCTTC. Amino acids: CASSLGRLATDRHEQFF. The gene calls are TRBV5-6 and TRBJ2-1; the D is unclear. Germline CDR1 SGHDT, CDR2 YYEEEE. Trimming took 0 bases from V and 8 from J, leaving 21 bases between them. This CDR3 is 17 amino acids long.

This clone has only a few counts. The CDR3: CASSDGTKDGYTF. As DNA, the CDR3 is TGCGCCAGCAGTGACGGAACTAAGGATGGCTACACCTTC. The gene calls are TRBV10-2 and TRBJ1-2, with no clear D. The germline V gene encodes CDR1 WSHSY and CDR2 SAAADI. Trimming took 3 bases from V and 6 from J, leaving 11 bases between them. The CDR3 totals 13 residues.

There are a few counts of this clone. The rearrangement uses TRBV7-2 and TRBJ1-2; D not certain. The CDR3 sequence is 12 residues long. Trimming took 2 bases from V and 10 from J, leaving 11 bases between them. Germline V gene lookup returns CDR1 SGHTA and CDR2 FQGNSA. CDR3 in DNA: TGTGCCAGCAGCTTACAATCGCGTCACTACACCTTC. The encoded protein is CASSLQSRHYTF.

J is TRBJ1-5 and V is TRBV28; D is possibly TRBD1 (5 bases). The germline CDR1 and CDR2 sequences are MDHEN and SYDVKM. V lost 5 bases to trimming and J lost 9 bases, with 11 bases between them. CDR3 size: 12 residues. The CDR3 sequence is CASSGHRRPQHF. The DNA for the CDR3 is TGTGCCAGCAGTGGACACCGGCGGCCCCAGCATTTT.

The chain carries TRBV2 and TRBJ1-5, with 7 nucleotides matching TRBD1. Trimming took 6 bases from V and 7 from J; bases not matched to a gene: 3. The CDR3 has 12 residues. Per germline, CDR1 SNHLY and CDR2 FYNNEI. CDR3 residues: CASSDRVQPQHF. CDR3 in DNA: TGTGCCAGCAGCGACAGGGTCCAGCCCCAGCATTTT.

In DNA, the CDR3 is TGTGCCAGCAGCCCCGGGGGGGGGCCTGGAAACACCATATATTTT. Encoded protein: CASSPGGGPGNTIYF. V and J are TRBV7-8 and TRBJ1-3, with a weak D call TRBD1 (6 bases). The germline V gene has CDR1 SGHVS and CDR2 FQNEAQ. The CDR3 consists of 15 residues. With 5 bases removed from V and 2 bases from J, the gap between germline ends came to 13 bases.

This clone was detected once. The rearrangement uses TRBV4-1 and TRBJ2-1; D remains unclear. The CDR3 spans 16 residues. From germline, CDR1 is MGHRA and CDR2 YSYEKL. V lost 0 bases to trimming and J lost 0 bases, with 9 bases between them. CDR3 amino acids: CASSQEIASSYNEQFF. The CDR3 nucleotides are TGCGCCAGCAGCCAAGAGATAGCAAGCTCCTACAATGAGCAGTTCTTC.

The CDR3 here is CASSRGDTQYF. The CDR3 DNA reads as TGTGCCAGCAGCCGAGGAGATACGCAGTATTTT. J is TRBJ2-3 and V is TRBV11-3, with D unclear. Germline V gives CDR1 SGHNT, CDR2 YENEEA. Trimming shortened V by 5 bases and J by 5 bases, and 5 bases separated the two germline ends. This CDR3 has 11 residues.